The TCR beta chain under discussion was sequenced for a study of cytomegalovirus exposure and HLA in healthy donors. Germline assignment: CDR1 LGHNA and CDR2 YSLEER. Trimming shortened V by 0 bases and J by 4 bases, and 12 bases separated the two germline ends. The CDR3 has 15 amino acids. The PCR contained 60 Vbeta and 13 Jbeta primers. This table comes from immunoSEQ multiplex PCR, and its TCRdb copy is limited to in-frame clones, with some not included. This sample has approximately 150,000 clones, with around 85% found just once. This sequence was found in a human donor in good health. V is TRBV4-3 and J is TRBJ1-2; D not resolved. Sequencing was done on a sample of PBMCs. The CDR3 DNA reads TGCGCCAGCAGCCAAGATCCGTCACAGAGCTATGGCTACACCTTC. Translation: CASSQDPSQSYGYTF.